This T cell receptor (beta chain) was documented in a study of spatial heterogeneity in lung cancer. This sample's time point: blood at routine non-recurrence follow-up after resection. TCRs were sequenced from unsorted whole RNA of tumor, nontumor lung or PBMC. A single record per CDR3 protein comes from TCRdb applying MiXCR to the 5' RACE reads. The sample carries over 85,000 distinct CDR3 sequences, less than 20% recorded once. Germline CDR1 SGHRS, CDR2 YFSETQ. V was clipped by 0 bases and J by 1 base, with 9 bases between them. This CDR3 spans 15 amino acids. Ten or more counts support this clonotype.

This sequence was found in a male donor with early-stage non-small cell lung cancer. The rearrangement joins TRBV5-1 to TRBJ2-3; D perhaps matches TRBD1 (6 bases). The sample here was PBMCs, taken at follow-up. The chain's CDR3 is CASSLGRTGTDTQYF. The CDR3 DNA follows: TGCGCCAGCAGCTTGGGGCGGACAGGCACAGATACGCAGTATTTT.